The 15 T cell receptor beta chains reported below all come from one sample, sequenced in a study of T-cell reconstitution after alpha-beta-depleted transplantation in children. Unique molecular identifiers were incorporated into the prepared TCRbeta library. One entry per CDR3 protein, called by TCRdb with MiXCR from the PCR reads. The sample includes 600,000 to 700,000 distinct CDR3 sequences, 16% seen only once; the top ten take approximately 1%. The sequenced sample was PBMCs from the stem cell graft donor, obtained from the stem cell graft. Receptors were obtained from a human donor who donated a stem cell graft to a child with acute myeloid leukemia.

In its sample, this clonotype was seen a few times. V usage is TRBV7-9 and J usage is TRBJ2-1, with D unresolved. The V and J ends lost 0 bases and 9 bases respectively, with 15 bases between them. Germline V lookup: CDR1 SEHNR, CDR2 FQNEAQ (reference sequence). The CDR3 is 15 residues long. CDR3 sequence: CASSLAAGGAPEQFF. The CDR3 DNA is TGTGCCAGCAGCTTAGCGGCAGGTGGCGCACCTGAGCAGTTCTTC.

The V gene is TRBV6-1, the J gene TRBJ2-5; TRBD2 aligns across 8 bases. J gave up 0 bases and V 6 bases, and 6 bases lay outside the gene matches. Germline CDR1 is MNHNS and CDR2 is SASEGT. The CDR3 loop spans 15 amino acids. The CDR3 bases are TGTGCCAGCAGCCCTTTGCGGGGGGACCAAGAGACCCAGTACTTC. Protein: CASSPLRGDQETQYF.

The genes are TRBV3-1 and TRBJ2-2; a possible D gene is TRBD1 (5 bases). Germline V gene lookup returns CDR1 LGHDT and CDR2 YNNKEL (reference sequence). Trimming took off 0 bases at V and 3 bases at J, with 11 bases between the two ends. The CDR3 has 16 residues. This CDR3 reads CASSQDKDTDTGELFF. The CDR3 nucleotides read TGTGCCAGCAGCCAAGATAAGGACACAGACACCGGGGAGCTGTTTTTT.

The rearrangement uses TRBV29-1 and TRBJ1-2; D is perhaps TRBD1 (5 bases). This CDR3 has 13 residues. Trimming left V 4 bases short and J 3 bases short, with 12 bases between. The germline CDR1 and CDR2 sequences are SQVTM and ANQGSEA. The CDR3, as DNA: TGCAGCGTTGGGGCGGGGGGGGACTATGGCTACACCTTC. Encoded protein: CSVGAGGDYGYTF.

This clonotype was found many times. J is TRBJ1-2 and V is TRBV20-1; no firm D call. V lost 5 bases and J lost 4, with 14 bases in between. CDR3 length: 13 amino acids. CDR1 is DFQATT, CDR2 SNEGSKA, per germline (reference sequence). The CDR3 DNA reads as TGCAGTGCTCAACGGGGTGGTATCTATGGCTACACCTTC. Residues: CSAQRGGIYGYTF.

This clonotype occurred many times. V gene TRBV10-3 combines with J gene TRBJ1-6; no firm D call. Germline CDR1 and CDR2: ENHRY and SYGVKD. The CDR3 sequence is 13 residues long. Deletions cut 4 bases from V and 7 bases from J, with 8 bases between. In DNA form, the CDR3 reads TGTGCCATCAGTGGGGCAGCCAATTCACCCCTCCACTTT. Translated, it gives CAISGAANSPLHF.

CDR3 protein: CASSWTGQGETQYF. The CDR3 nucleotides read TGTGCCAGCAGCTGGACAGGACAAGGAGAGACCCAGTACTTC. The chain combines TRBV7-9 with TRBJ2-5, with 7 bases that match TRBD1. Germline V gene lookup returns CDR1 SEHNR and CDR2 FQNEAQ (reference sequence). The CDR3 totals 14 residues. J was trimmed by 4 bases and V by 4 bases; bases with no gene match: 6.

This clonotype was seen a few times. This chain links TRBV5-5 with TRBJ2-1, with TRBD1 identical over 10 bases. In germline, CDR1 is SGHKS, CDR2 YYEKEE (reference sequence). This CDR3 comprises 16 residues. J was trimmed by 4 bases and V by 5 bases; bases with no gene match: 9. The CDR3 is CASSPGQGGKYNEQFF. In nucleotides, the CDR3 is TGTGCCAGCAGTCCAGGACAGGGGGGGAAGTACAATGAGCAGTTCTTC.

Note on this clonotype: Just one base apart from a much larger clone, this may be a read error. This sequence joins TRBV27 and TRBJ2-7; the D gene is possibly TRBD2 (6 bases). The CDR3 runs to 15 residues. The V gene's germline CDR1 is MNHEY and CDR2 SMNVEV (reference sequence). V dropped 5 bases and J dropped 2 bases, with 16 bases sitting between them. The CDR3 region is CASSQAGSRTYEQYF. CDR3 sequence (DNA): TGTGCCAGCAGTCAGGCGGGGTCAAGGACCTACGAGCAGTACTTC.

This clonotype was seen many times. The chain couples TRBV6-6 to TRBJ2-3; TRBD1 matches at 7 bases. The CDR3 loop spans 12 amino acids. Germline trimming cut 5 bases from V and 10 bases from J; bases unmatched to any gene: 6. Germline V CDR1 and CDR2: MNHNY, SVGAGI (reference sequence). CDR3 bases: TGTGCCAGCAGTCATACTACAGGGGCGCAGTATTTT. Translated: CASSHTTGAQYF.

The J gene is TRBJ2-1, the V gene TRBV7-9; 9 positions match TRBD2. Germline CDR1 reads SEHNR; CDR2 reads FQNEAQ (reference sequence). The CDR3 is 16 amino acids. V lost 3 bases, J lost 4 bases, and 7 bases stayed unmatched. In DNA, the CDR3 is TGTGCCAGCAGCTTCCTTAGTAGCGGGGGTTACAATGAGCAGTTCTTC. Translating it yields CASSFLSSGGYNEQFF.

Many counts were recorded for this clonotype. The rearrangement uses TRBV20-1 and TRBJ2-3; tentatively, D is TRBD1 or TRBD2 (5 bases each). The CDR3 is 17 amino acids. V lost 0 bases and J lost 0, with 16 bases in between. Per the germline V gene, CDR1 is DFQATT and CDR2 is SNEGSKA (reference sequence). CDR3 nucleotide sequence: TGCAGTGCTAGAGAGTGGGGCCCGGGGTTTAGCACAGATACGCAGTATTTT. Amino acids: CSAREWGPGFSTDTQYF.

This clonotype was seen only a few times. J is TRBJ2-3 and V is TRBV11-2, with TRBD1 matching over 7 bases. CDR1 and CDR2 from the germline V gene are SGHAT and FQNNGV. Trimming took 4 bases from V and 5 from J; bases not matched to a gene: 24. This CDR3 spans 20 amino acids. CDR3 sequence (DNA): TGTGCCAGCAGCTCGAAACGAAGGGCCGAGGGGGCTCTTATCGGAGATACGCAGTATTTT. It is translated as CASSSKRRAEGALIGDTQYF.

The sample holds many counts of this clonotype. An end of the junction differs from the germline gene, which may be a read error. As DNA, the CDR3 is TGCGCCAGCAGCTTCGGGACAGGGGACTACGAGCAGTACTTC. Translated: CASSFGTGDYEQYF. This chain connects TRBV7-9 to TRBJ2-7, with 10 positions matching TRBD1. The CDR3 runs to 14 residues. CDR1 and CDR2 from the germline V gene are SEHNR and FQNEAQ (reference sequence).

This clonotype has ten or more counts. A junction end diverges from the germline sequence, so it may reflect a read error. This chain connects TRBV6-2 or TRBV6-3 to TRBJ2-7, with D perhaps matching TRBD2 (6 bases). The germline V gene encodes CDR1 MNHEY and CDR2 SVGEGT. The CDR3 has 15 amino acids. The CDR3 sequence: CASSYGTSLPRSQDF. The CDR3 DNA reads as TGTGCCAGCAGTTACGGGACTTCCCTCCCCAGATCCCAAGACTTC.